The 8 T cell receptor beta chains reported below all come from one sample, sequenced in a study of cytomegalovirus exposure and HLA in healthy donors. Both 60 Vbeta primers and 13 Jbeta primers went into the PCR. Assay: immunoSEQ multiplex PCR; the TCRdb copy retains only in-frame clones and omits some. The sample shows about 200,000 clones, roughly 70% of them seen only once. Source material: PBMCs. These receptors originate from a woman between 25 and 40 years old in good health and CMV-seronegative.

The chain combines TRBV7-2 with TRBJ1-1; tentative D call: TRBD1 (5 bases). This CDR3 region has 13 residues. V lost 5 bases to trimming and J lost 2 bases, with 9 bases between them. Per germline, CDR1 SGHTA and CDR2 FQGNSA. For the CDR3, the DNA is TGTGCCAGCAGCGTCCAGGGTAACACTGAAGCTTTCTTT. Residues: CASSVQGNTEAFF.

The rearrangement uses TRBV5-4 and TRBJ2-7; TRBD2 agrees at 7 bases. V lost 2 bases to trimming and J lost 2 bases; unmatched junction nucleotides: 4. CDR3 length: 14 residues. Germline V gives CDR1 SGHNT, CDR2 YYREEE (reference sequence). As DNA, the CDR3 is TGTGCCAGCAGCTTCTCTAGCGGAGCCTACGAGCAGTACTTC. Translated, it gives CASSFSSGAYEQYF.

The chain links TRBV6-1 to TRBJ2-2; 9 positions agree with TRBD1. V trimming: 7 bases; J trimming: 3 bases; junction bases outside the gene matches: 6. Germline CDR1 reads MNHNS; CDR2 reads SASEGT. The CDR3 totals 15 residues. In DNA form, the CDR3 reads TGTGCCAGCACCATTGACAGGGGGTACACCGGGGAGCTGTTTTTT. It codes for CASTIDRGYTGELFF.

The chain employs TRBV27 and TRBJ1-2; D may be TRBD1 (6 bases). The germline CDR1 and CDR2 sequences are MNHEY and SMNVEV (reference sequence). V shed 5 bases and J shed 1 base, with 20 bases lying between them. CDR3 length equals 17 residues. The CDR3 sequence is CASSATSTGPSNYGYTF. The CDR3 nucleotides read TGTGCCAGCAGTGCTACCTCAACAGGGCCGAGTAACTATGGCTACACCTTC.

There are a few counts of this clone. The V gene is TRBV7-9, the J gene TRBJ2-7; 12 positions match TRBD2. This CDR3 contains 15 residues. The ends lost 5 bases at V and 2 bases at J; junction bases unmatched: 4. The germline CDR1 and CDR2 sequences are SEHNR and FQNEAQ (reference sequence). The CDR3 reads CASSGLAGHTYEQYF. The CDR3 DNA is TGTGCCAGCAGCGGACTAGCGGGGCACACCTACGAGCAGTACTTC. Variable domain in full (rest from reference TRBV7-9 and TRBJ2-7): DTGVSQNPRHKITKRGQNVTFRCDPISEHNRLYWYRQTLGQGPEFLTYFQNEAQLEKSRLLSDRFSAERPKGSFSTLEIQRTEQGDSAMYLCASSGLAGHTYEQYFGPGTRLTVT.

The chain has TRBV4-1 and TRBJ2-3, with a possible D match to TRBD1 (5 bases). V shed 5 bases and J shed 6 bases, with 12 bases lying between them. CDR1 and CDR2 (germline): MGHRA, YSYEKL. This CDR3 is built from 13 residues. As DNA, the CDR3 is TGCGCCAGCAGCAACCAAAAGGGGGATACGCAGTATTTT. Residues: CASSNQKGDTQYF.

This chain connects TRBV4-1 to TRBJ1-1; D unclear. This CDR3 is built from 15 residues. Germline values: CDR1 MGHRA, CDR2 YSYEKL. V gave up 8 bases and J gave up 3 bases, with 19 bases separating them. CDR3 DNA sequence: TGCGCCAGCGCCCGTCTAACGGGGAGGGACACTGAAGCTTTCTTT. The encoded protein is CASARLTGRDTEAFF.

J is TRBJ1-6 and V is TRBV28; the D gene is possibly TRBD1 (5 bases). V was trimmed by 2 bases and J by 4 bases, leaving 9 bases between them. Germline V gene lookup returns CDR1 MDHEN and CDR2 SYDVKM. The CDR3 totals 15 residues. The CDR3 coding sequence is TGTGCCAGCAGTTTACAGGGAAATTATAATTCACCCCTCCACTTT. The encoded protein is CASSLQGNYNSPLHF.